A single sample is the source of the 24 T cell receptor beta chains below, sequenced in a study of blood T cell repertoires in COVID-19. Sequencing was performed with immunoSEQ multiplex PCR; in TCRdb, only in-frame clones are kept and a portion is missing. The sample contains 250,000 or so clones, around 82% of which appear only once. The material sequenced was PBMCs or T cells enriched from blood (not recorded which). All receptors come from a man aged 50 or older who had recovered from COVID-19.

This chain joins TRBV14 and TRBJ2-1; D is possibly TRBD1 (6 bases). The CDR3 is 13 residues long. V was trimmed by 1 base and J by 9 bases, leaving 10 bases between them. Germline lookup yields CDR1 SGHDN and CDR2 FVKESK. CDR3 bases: TGTGCCAGCAGCCAAGCCAGGGGTGGTGAGCAGTTCTTC. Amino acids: CASSQARGGEQFF.

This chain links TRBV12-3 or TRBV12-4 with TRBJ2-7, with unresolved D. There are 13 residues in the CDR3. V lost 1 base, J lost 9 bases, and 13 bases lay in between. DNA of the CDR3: TGTGCCAGCAGTTTAGATATTTATCGGAGGCAGTACTTC. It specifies CASSLDIYRRQYF.

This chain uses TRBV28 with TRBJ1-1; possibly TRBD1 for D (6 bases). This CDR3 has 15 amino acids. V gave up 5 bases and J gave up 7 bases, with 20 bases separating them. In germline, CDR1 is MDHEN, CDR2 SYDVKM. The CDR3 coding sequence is TGTGCCAGCAGTCCTCTACCCCGACAGGCAGATGAAGCTTTCTTT. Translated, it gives CASSPLPRQADEAFF.

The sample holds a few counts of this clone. The CDR3 protein is CASSSHAGGGEQYF. CDR3 nucleotide sequence: TGTGCCAGCAGCTCCCATGCGGGAGGGGGGGAGCAGTACTTC. J is TRBJ2-7 and V is TRBV5-4; 9 positions agree with TRBD2. The CDR3 loop spans 14 amino acids. CDR1 and CDR2 (germline): SGHNT, YYREEE (reference sequence). V shed 3 bases, J shed 7 bases, and the junction held 8 bases outside the gene matches.

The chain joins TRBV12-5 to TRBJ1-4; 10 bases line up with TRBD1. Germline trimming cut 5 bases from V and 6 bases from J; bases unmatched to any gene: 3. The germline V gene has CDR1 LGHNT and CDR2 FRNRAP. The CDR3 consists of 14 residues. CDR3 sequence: CASGAGQGYEKLFF. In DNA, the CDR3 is TGTGCTAGTGGTGCGGGACAGGGGTATGAAAAACTGTTTTTT.

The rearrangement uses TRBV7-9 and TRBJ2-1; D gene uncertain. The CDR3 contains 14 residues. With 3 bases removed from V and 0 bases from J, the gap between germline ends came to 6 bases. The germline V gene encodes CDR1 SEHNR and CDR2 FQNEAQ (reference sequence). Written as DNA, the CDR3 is TGTGCCAGCAGCTTTAGCAGCTCCTACAATGAGCAGTTCTTC. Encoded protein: CASSFSSSYNEQFF.

The CDR3 reads CASSRSSGGYNEQFF. For the CDR3, the DNA is TGCGCCAGCAGCCGCAGTAGCGGGGGGTACAATGAGCAGTTCTTC. The V gene is TRBV10-1, the J gene TRBJ2-1, with 10 bases lining up with TRBD2. The CDR3 spans 15 residues. The J segment lost 4 bases and the V segment lost 6 bases, leaving 6 bases of the junction unmatched. CDR1 and CDR2 (germline): WNHNN, SYGVQD (reference sequence).

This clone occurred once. The CDR3 nucleotides read TGTGCCAGCAGCTCGGCTCCAGGGAGGGCTGAAAAACTGTTTTTT. This sequence encodes CASSSAPGRAEKLFF. The genes are TRBV7-6 and TRBJ1-4; TRBD1 is a possible D gene (5 bases). This CDR3 has 15 residues. The ends were cut back, 4 bases at V and 7 bases at J, with 16 bases in the middle. Germline V gene sequence: CDR1 SGHVS, CDR2 FNYEAQ. Drawing the rest from reference TRBV7-6 and TRBJ1-4, the complete variable domain is GAGVSQSPRYKVTKRGQDVALRCDPISGHVSLYWYRQALGQGPEFLTYFNYEAQQDKSGLPNDRFSAERPEGSISTLTIQRTEQRDSAMYRCASSSAPGRAEKLFFGSGTQLSVL.

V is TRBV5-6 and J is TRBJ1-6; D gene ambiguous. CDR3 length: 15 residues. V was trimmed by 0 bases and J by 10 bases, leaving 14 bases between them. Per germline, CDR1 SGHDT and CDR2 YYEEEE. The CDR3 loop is CASSLDVGSGSPLHF. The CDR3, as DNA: TGTGCCAGCAGCTTGGACGTGGGAAGCGGGTCACCCCTCCACTTT.

The CDR3 sequence is CASLRTAQSYGYTF. In DNA form, the CDR3 reads TGTGCCAGCCTAAGGACAGCTCAAAGCTATGGCTACACCTTC. The genes are TRBV2 and TRBJ1-2; TRBD1 is a possible D gene (6 bases). Germline CDR1 SNHLY, CDR2 FYNNEI. The CDR3 covers 14 residues. V lost 8 bases to trimming and J lost 4 bases, with 17 bases between them.

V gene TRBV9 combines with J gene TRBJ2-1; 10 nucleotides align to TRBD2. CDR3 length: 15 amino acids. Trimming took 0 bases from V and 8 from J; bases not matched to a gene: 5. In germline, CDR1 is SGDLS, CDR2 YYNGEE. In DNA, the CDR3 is TGTGCCAGCAGCGTAGGCCCCCTAGCGGGGGATGAGCAGTTCTTC. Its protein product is CASSVGPLAGDEQFF. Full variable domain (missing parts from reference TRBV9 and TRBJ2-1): DSGVTQTPKHLITATGQRVTLRCSPRSGDLSVYWYQQSLDQGLQFLIQYYNGEERAKGNILERFSAQQFPDLHSELNLSSLELGDSALYFCASSVGPLAGDEQFFGPGTRLTVL.

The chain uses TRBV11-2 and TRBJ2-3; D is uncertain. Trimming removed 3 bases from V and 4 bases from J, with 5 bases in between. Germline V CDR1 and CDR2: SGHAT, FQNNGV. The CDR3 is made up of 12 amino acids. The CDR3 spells CASSFMSDTQYF. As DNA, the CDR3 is TGTGCCAGCAGCTTTATGTCAGATACGCAGTATTTT.

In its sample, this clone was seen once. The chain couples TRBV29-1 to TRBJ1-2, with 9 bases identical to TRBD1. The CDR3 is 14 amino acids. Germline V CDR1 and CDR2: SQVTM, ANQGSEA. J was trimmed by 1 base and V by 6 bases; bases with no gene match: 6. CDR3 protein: CSVGQGKGNYGYTF. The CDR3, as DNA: TGCAGCGTCGGACAGGGGAAGGGTAACTATGGCTACACCTTC.

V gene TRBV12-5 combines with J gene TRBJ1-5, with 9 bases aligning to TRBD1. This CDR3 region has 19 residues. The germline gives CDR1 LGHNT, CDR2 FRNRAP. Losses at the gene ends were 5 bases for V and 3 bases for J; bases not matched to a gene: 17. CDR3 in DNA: TGTGCTAGTGGTCACCCCCCTAAAACCGGGACAGGGCCCAATCAGCCCCAGCATTTT. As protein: CASGHPPKTGTGPNQPQHF.

This chain's CDR3 is CASSFSGGGGYTF. DNA for the CDR3: TGTGCCAGCAGTTTCTCGGGGGGAGGTGGCTACACCTTC. The J gene is TRBJ1-2, the V gene TRBV27; D may be TRBD1 (5 bases). Germline CDR1 is MNHEY and CDR2 is SMNVEV (reference sequence). V shed 3 bases and J shed 7 bases, with 12 bases lying between them. The CDR3 has 13 amino acids.

Here the CDR3 DNA reads TGTGCCAGCAGCTCAGGGGCCACTAATGAAAAACTGTTTTTT. Amino acids: CASSSGATNEKLFF. V and J are TRBV5-8 and TRBJ1-4; D is possibly TRBD1 (6 bases). Germline V gives CDR1 SGHTS, CDR2 YDEGEE. The V and J ends lost 3 bases and 2 bases respectively, with 8 bases between them. The CDR3 has 14 amino acids.

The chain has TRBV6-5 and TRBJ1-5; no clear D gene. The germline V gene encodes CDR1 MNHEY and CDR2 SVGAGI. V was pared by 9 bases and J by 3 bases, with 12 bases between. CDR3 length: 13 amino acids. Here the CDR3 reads CASYGRINQPQHF. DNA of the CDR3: TGTGCCAGTTATGGCAGAATCAATCAGCCCCAGCATTTT.

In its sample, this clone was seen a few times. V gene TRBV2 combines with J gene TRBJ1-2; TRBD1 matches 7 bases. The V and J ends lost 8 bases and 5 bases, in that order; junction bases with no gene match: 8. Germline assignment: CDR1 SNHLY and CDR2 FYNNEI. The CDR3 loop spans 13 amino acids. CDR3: CASLRDSRYGYTF. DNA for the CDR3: TGTGCCAGCCTTCGGGACAGCCGATATGGCTACACCTTC.

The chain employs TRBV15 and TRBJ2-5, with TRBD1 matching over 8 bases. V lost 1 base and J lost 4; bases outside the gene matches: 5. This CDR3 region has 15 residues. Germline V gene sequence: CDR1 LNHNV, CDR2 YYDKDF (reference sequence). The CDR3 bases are TGTGCCACCAGCAGAGTAGGACAGGGAATAGAGACCCAGTACTTC. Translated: CATSRVGQGIETQYF.

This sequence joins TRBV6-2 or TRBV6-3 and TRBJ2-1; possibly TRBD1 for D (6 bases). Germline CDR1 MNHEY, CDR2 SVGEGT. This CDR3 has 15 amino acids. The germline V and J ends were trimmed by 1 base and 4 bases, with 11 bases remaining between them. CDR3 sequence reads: CASSYFSTGYNEQFF. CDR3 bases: TGTGCCAGCAGTTACTTCAGCACAGGGTACAATGAGCAGTTCTTC.

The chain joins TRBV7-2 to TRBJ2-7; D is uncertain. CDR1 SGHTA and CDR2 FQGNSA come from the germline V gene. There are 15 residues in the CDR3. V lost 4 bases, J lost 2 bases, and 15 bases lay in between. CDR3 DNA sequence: TGTGCCAGCAGCTCCTTCGGCGGTTCCACCTACGAGCAGTACTTC. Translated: CASSSFGGSTYEQYF.

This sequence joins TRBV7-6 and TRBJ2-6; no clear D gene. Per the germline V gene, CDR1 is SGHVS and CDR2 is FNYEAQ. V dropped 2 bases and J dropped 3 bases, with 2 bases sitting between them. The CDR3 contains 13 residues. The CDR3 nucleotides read TGTGCCAGCAGCTTATATGGGGCCAACGTCCTGACTTTC. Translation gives CASSLYGANVLTF.

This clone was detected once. CDR3 DNA: TGTGCCAGTAGTATAAACAGGGATTTGACGGACACCATATATTTT. It translates to CASSINRDLTDTIYF. The chain links TRBV19 to TRBJ1-3, with a possible D match to TRBD1 (6 bases). Germline assignment: CDR1 LNHDA and CDR2 SQIVND (reference sequence). The V end was cut by 2 bases, the J end by 8 bases, with 16 bases between. The CDR3 is 15 amino acids.

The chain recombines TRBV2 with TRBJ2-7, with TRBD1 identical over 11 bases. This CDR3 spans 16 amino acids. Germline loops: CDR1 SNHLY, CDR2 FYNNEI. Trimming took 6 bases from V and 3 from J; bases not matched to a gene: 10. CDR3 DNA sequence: TGTGCCAGCAGACGGTTTCGGGACAGGGGGTTCTACGAGCAGTACTTC. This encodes CASRRFRDRGFYEQYF.